This entry lists 2 T cell receptor beta chains sequenced from one sample in a study of T cells in Graves' hyperthyroidism and ophthalmopathy. TCR beta CDR3 regions were amplified from RNA transcripts. HTBI primers were the set used in a first-round RT-PCR of the TCR CDR3. TCRdb redid the calling of the multiplex PCR reads with MiXCR, one entry per CDR3 protein. The table lists hundreds of thousands of distinct CDR3 sequences, 38% of them singletons. The sample taken for sequencing was blood. Receptor source: a man younger than 30 with Graves' hyperthyroidism.

This clonotype was observed once. The rearrangement links TRBV7-3 to TRBJ2-7; D is possibly TRBD1 (8 bases). V gave up 6 bases and J gave up 6 bases, with 15 bases separating them. The CDR3 spans 13 residues. CDR1 and CDR2 (germline): SGHTA, FQGTGA. The CDR3 spells CASRPHRGGEQYF. Here the CDR3 DNA reads TGTGCCAGCAGACCACACAGGGGGGGCGAGCAGTACTTC. The variable domain in full, with the rest retrieved from reference TRBV7-3 and TRBJ2-7, is GAGVSQTPSNKVTEKGKYVELRCDPISGHTALYWYRQSLGQGPEFLIYFQGTGAADDSGLPNDRFFAVRPEGSVSTLKIQRTERGDSAVYLCASRPHRGGEQYFGPGTRLTVT.

This clonotype was seen a few times. The genes are TRBV10-3 and TRBJ1-5; 10 bases line up with TRBD1. Trimming cost V 10 bases and J 6 bases; bases outside gene matches: 6. The germline V gene has CDR1 ENHRY and CDR2 SYGVKD. CDR3 length equals 13 residues. CDR3 in amino acids: CATGTGDAQPQHF. CDR3 sequence (DNA): TGTGCCACCGGGACAGGGGATGCTCAGCCCCAGCATTTT.